This T cell receptor beta chain was found in a study of cytomegalovirus exposure and HLA in healthy donors. Study background: HLA-typed donors were the source of some 85 million unique TCRs, which an early data release held.

Researchers ran the PCR with 60 Vbeta and 13 Jbeta primers. The repertoire was sequenced with immunoSEQ multiplex PCR; TCRdb's copy has only in-frame clones and lacks some. The repertoire includes just over 150,000 clones, 70% to 85% of them detected once, and under 8% sits in the top ten. The receptor was derived from a woman between 50 and 59 years old in good health and CMV-seropositive. The sequenced sample was PBMCs.

CDR3 sequence (DNA): TGTGCCAGCAGTTACTCACAGAGCTCTGGGGCCAACGTCCTGACTTTC. Translation: CASSYSQSSGANVLTF. The chain uses TRBV6-5 and TRBJ2-6; no clear D. The length of the CDR3 is 16 residues. Looked up from germline, CDR1 is MNHEY and CDR2 is SVGAGI. V lost 0 bases and J 0 bases, leaving 6 bases between the germline ends.